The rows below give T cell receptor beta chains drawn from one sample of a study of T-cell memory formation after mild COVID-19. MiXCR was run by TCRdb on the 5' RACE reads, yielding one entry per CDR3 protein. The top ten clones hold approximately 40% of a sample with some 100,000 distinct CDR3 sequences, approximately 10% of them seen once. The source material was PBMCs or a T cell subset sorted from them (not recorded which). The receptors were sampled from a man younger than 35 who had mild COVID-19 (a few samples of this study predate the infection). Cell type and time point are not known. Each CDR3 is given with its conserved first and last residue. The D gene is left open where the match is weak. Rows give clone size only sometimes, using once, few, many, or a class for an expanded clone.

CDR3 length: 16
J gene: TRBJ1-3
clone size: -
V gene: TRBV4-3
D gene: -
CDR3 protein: CASSQDRVPVGNTIYF
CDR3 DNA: TGCGCCAGCAGCCAAGATAGGGTCCCGGTGGGAAACACCATATATTTT

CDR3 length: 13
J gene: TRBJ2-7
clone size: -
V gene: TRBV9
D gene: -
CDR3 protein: CASSVGAAYEQYF
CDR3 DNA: TGTGCCAGCAGCGTAGGAGCTGCCTACGAGCAGTACTTC

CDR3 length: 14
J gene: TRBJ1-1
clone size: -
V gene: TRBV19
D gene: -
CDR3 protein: CASSRQTMNTEAFF
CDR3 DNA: TGTGCCAGTAGTAGACAGACGATGAACACTGAAGCTTTCTTT

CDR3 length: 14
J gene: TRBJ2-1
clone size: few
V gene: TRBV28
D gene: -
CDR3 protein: CASSPDRWANEQFF
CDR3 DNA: TGTGCCAGCAGCCCGGACAGATGGGCCAATGAGCAGTTCTTC

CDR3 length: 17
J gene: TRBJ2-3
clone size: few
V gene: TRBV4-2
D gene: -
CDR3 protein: CASSQDGPGRGTDTQYF
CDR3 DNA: TGTGCCAGCAGCCAAGATGGGCCGGGTAGGGGCACAGATACGCAGTATTTT

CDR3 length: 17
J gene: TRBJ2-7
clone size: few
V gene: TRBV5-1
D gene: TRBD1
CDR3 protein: CASSADLRQGARDEQYF
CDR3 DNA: TGCGCCAGCAGCGCCGATTTAAGACAGGGGGCCAGGGACGAGCAGTACTTC

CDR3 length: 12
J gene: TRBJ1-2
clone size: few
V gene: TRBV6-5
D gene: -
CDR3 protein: CASSNTNYGYTF
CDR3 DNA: TGTGCCAGCAGTAATACTAACTATGGCTACACCTTC

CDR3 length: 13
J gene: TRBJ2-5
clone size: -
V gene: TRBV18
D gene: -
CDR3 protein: CASSPPLQETQYF
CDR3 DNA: TGTGCCAGCTCACCACCGCTCCAAGAGACCCAGTACTTC

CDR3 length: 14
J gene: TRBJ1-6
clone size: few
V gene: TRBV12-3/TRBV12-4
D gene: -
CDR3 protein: CASGPDRSDSPLHF
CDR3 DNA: TGTGCCAGCGGTCCCGACAGGTCGGATTCCCCCCTCCACTTT

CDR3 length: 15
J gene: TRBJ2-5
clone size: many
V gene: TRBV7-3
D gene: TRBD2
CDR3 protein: CASSTLGTSEETQYF
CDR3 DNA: TGTGCCAGCAGCACGCTGGGGACTAGCGAGGAGACCCAGTACTTC

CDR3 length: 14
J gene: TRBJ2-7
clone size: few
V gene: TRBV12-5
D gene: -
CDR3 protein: CASGLVNSPYEQYF
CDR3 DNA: TGTGCTAGTGGTTTGGTAAACAGCCCCTACGAGCAGTACTTC

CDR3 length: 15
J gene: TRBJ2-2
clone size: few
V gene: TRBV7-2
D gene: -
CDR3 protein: CASSQGTFFAGELFF
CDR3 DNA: TGTGCCAGCAGCCAAGGGACATTCTTTGCCGGGGAGCTGTTTTTT